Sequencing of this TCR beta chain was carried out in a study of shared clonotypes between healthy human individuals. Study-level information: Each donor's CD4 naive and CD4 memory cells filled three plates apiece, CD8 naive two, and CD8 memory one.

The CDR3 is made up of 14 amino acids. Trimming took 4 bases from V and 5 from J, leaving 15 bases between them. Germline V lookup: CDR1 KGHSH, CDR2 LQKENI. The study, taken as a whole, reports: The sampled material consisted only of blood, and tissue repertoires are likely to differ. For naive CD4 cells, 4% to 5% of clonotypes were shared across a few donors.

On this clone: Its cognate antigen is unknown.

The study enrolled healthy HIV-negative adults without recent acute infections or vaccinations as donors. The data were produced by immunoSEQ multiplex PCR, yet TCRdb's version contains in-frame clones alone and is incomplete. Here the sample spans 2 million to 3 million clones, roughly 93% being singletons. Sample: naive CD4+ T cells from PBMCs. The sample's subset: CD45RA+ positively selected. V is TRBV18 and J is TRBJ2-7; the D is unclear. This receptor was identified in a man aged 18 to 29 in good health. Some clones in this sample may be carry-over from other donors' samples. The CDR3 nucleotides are TGTGCCAGCTCACGGGATACACATCCCAACGAGCAGTACTTC. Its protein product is CASSRDTHPNEQYF.